The entry below gives a single T cell receptor (beta chain) sequence along with its context. This sample stems from a study of blood T cell repertoires in COVID-19. Across the whole study: Material from acute and convalescent COVID-19 was sourced from the United States, Italy and Spain. Nucleic acid was either cDNA or gDNA, and it came from T cells, B-cell-depleted T cells, or PBMCs.

The CDR3 is 13 residues long. Trimming left V 4 bases short and J 0 bases short, with 5 bases between. The V gene's germline CDR1 is SGHNT and CDR2 YYREEE (reference sequence). Under the authors' procedure: Amplifying reference gene primers gave estimates of nucleated cell counts. The data were produced by immunoSEQ multiplex PCR, yet TCRdb's version contains in-frame clones alone and is incomplete. That table is the source of V, J and clone size, and D and trimming were worked out from the DNA. The sample lists 50,000 or so clones, 87% seen once, with 5% to 7% in the top ten. The clonotype comes from a man in his fifties or sixties with active COVID-19. This sequence joins TRBV5-4 and TRBJ2-1; no firm D call. Sequencing input: peripheral blood. The CDR3 DNA is TGTGCCAGCAGCATCCACTCCTACAATGAGCAGTTCTTC. Amino acids: CASSIHSYNEQFF. Variable domain in full (rest from reference TRBV5-4 and TRBJ2-1): ETGVTQSPTHLIKTRGQQVTLRCSSQSGHNTVSWYQQALGQGPQFIFQYYREEENGRGNFPPRFSGLQFPNYSSELNVNALELDDSALYLCASSIHSYNEQFFGPGTRLTVL.